This T cell receptor (beta chain) was sequenced during a study of T cell clonotyping in hematopoietic cell transplantation. This CDR3 spans 14 amino acids. The trim removed 4 bases at V and 5 bases at J, leaving 4 bases unmatched. Germline V CDR1 and CDR2: LNHDA, SQIVND (reference sequence). Only in-frame clones appear in the TCRdb table, and some are missing; sequencing was by immunoSEQ multiplex PCR. The data show about 76,000 clones, less than 96% seen once. Described time point: recipient sample about 28 days before transplant, after cytoreduction. This TCR was recovered from a woman aged 50 to 60 with acute myeloid leukemia. Some clones in this sample may be carry-over from other donors' samples. The chain has TRBV19 and TRBJ1-2; 10 nucleotides line up with TRBD1. The input for sequencing was peripheral blood mononuclear cells, taken before stem cell transplant. CDR3 residues: CASSTGQGRYGYTF. Written as DNA, the CDR3 is TGTGCCAGTAGTACGGGACAGGGGAGGTATGGCTACACCTTC.